A single sample is the source of the 17 T cell receptor beta chains below, sequenced in a study of T cells after yellow fever vaccination. TCRdb reprocessed the 5' RACE reads via MiXCR and lists one record per CDR3 protein. The data show hundreds of thousands of distinct CDR3 sequences, 3.6% seen once. The sequenced sample was PBMCs, obtained on the day of the yellow fever booster vaccination. These receptor sequences come from a man aged 18 to 30 who received the YFV17D yellow fever vaccine.

This chain links TRBV20-1 with TRBJ1-4, with TRBD1 identical over 7 bases. Trimming took 0 bases from V and 8 from J; bases not matched to a gene: 12. The length of the CDR3 is 16 residues. Germline V gene data show CDR1 as DFQATT and CDR2 as SNEGSKA (reference sequence). Written as DNA, the CDR3 is TGCAGTGCTAGAGATTACAGGGGACCCCGTGGCGAAAAACTGTTTTTT. The encoded protein is CSARDYRGPRGEKLFF.

This clonotype was counted many times. V usage is TRBV7-2 and J usage is TRBJ2-5; no clear D gene. V was clipped by 0 bases and J by 10 bases, with 9 bases between them. Germline V CDR1 and CDR2: SGHTA, FQGNSA. The CDR3 length is 12 residues. The CDR3 protein is CASSLALALQYF. In nucleotides, the CDR3 is TGTGCCAGCAGCTTAGCCCTTGCCCTCCAGTACTTC.

The chain links TRBV6-4 to TRBJ2-1, with D maybe TRBD2 (7 bases). Trimming removed 4 bases at V and 7 bases at J, with 20 bases between. Looked up from germline, CDR1 is MRHNA and CDR2 is SNTAGT. The CDR3 covers 16 residues. The CDR3 sequence is CASSVEGGLPANEQFF. The DNA for the CDR3 is TGTGCCAGCAGTGTTGAGGGGGGGCTCCCAGCTAATGAGCAGTTCTTC.

The gene calls are TRBV7-2 and TRBJ2-3; D perhaps matches TRBD2 (5 bases). Germline lookup yields CDR1 SGHTA and CDR2 FQGNSA. The V end was cut by 5 bases, the J end by 8 bases, with 8 bases between. This CDR3 has 11 amino acids. The DNA for the CDR3 is TGTGCCAGCAGCCCCCGGGGTACGCAGTATTTT. Translated, it gives CASSPRGTQYF.

This clonotype was counted a few times. Here the CDR3 DNA reads TGTGCCAGCAGTCTCGCCGACGCAGATACGCAGTATTTT. As protein: CASSLADADTQYF. This chain uses TRBV12-3 or TRBV12-4 with TRBJ2-3; D is undetermined. The CDR3 is 13 residues long. With 5 bases removed from V and 4 bases from J, the gap between germline ends came to 10 bases.

This clonotype was found a few times. The J gene is TRBJ2-2, the V gene TRBV29-1; D possibly corresponds to TRBD2 (5 bases). Trimming removed 6 bases at V and 6 bases at J, with 11 bases between. In germline, CDR1 is SQVTM, CDR2 ANQGSEA. CDR3 size: 12 residues. The CDR3 reads CSVGLAPGELFF. CDR3 DNA: TGCAGCGTAGGCCTAGCTCCCGGGGAGCTGTTTTTT.

The genes are TRBV24-1 and TRBJ2-1; TRBD1 is a possible D gene (6 bases). This CDR3 is 15 amino acids long. Germline CDR1 is KGHDR and CDR2 is SFDVKD. Trimming pared 3 bases from V and 8 bases from J, leaving 16 bases between. CDR3 DNA: TGTGCCACCAGTGATGCCTCACAGGGAGACCATGAGCAGTTCTTC. The encoded protein is CATSDASQGDHEQFF.

This clonotype was observed many times. The V and J genes are TRBV5-1 and TRBJ1-1; no clear D gene. Trimming left V 4 bases short and J 0 bases short, with 10 bases between. This CDR3 has 14 residues. Germline values: CDR1 SGHRS, CDR2 YFSETQ. The DNA of the CDR3 is TGCGCCAGCAGCCAGCGGGTCATGAACACTGAAGCTTTCTTT. The encoded protein is CASSQRVMNTEAFF.

The rearrangement uses TRBV5-1 and TRBJ1-1, with D possibly matching TRBD1 (5 bases). Trimming pared 1 base from V and 3 bases from J, leaving 7 bases between. CDR3 length equals 13 residues. Germline V gives CDR1 SGHRS, CDR2 YFSETQ. The CDR3 DNA follows: TGCGCCAGCAGCTTGAGGGGATACACTGAAGCTTTCTTT. The encoded protein is CASSLRGYTEAFF.

The chain joins TRBV20-1 to TRBJ1-5; 8 bases match TRBD1. CDR3 length: 13 residues. With V trimmed by 5 bases and J by 2 bases, 2 bases remained unmatched. Germline V gene lookup returns CDR1 DFQATT and CDR2 SNEGSKA (reference sequence). CDR3 sequence: CSAQDRGNQPQHF. CDR3 DNA sequence: TGCAGTGCTCAGGACAGGGGCAATCAGCCCCAGCATTTT.

At least ten counts were recorded for this clonotype. The chain carries TRBV6-2 or TRBV6-3 and TRBJ2-5, with D possibly TRBD1 on 6 matching bases. This CDR3 comprises 15 residues. V was clipped by 6 bases and J by 4 bases, with 18 bases between them. Germline CDR1 is MNHEY and CDR2 is SVGEGT. The DNA of the CDR3 is TGTGCCAGCAGCGTTCCCCAGGGGACCGGAGAGACCCAGTACTTC. As protein: CASSVPQGTGETQYF.

This clonotype has ten or more counts. V gene TRBV5-1 combines with J gene TRBJ1-4; D may be TRBD1 (5 bases). CDR3 length equals 16 residues. Germline CDR1 is SGHRS and CDR2 is YFSETQ. With 0 bases removed from V and 8 bases from J, the gap between germline ends came to 17 bases. The CDR3 DNA reads TGCGCCAGCAGCTTGGGGACACAGCATCGCGGAGAAAAACTGTTTTTT. Its protein product is CASSLGTQHRGEKLFF.

This clonotype came up many times. The chain couples TRBV24-1 to TRBJ1-1; D remains ambiguous. V gave up 2 bases and J gave up 9 bases, with 12 bases separating them. CDR3 length equals 13 residues. CDR1 and CDR2 from the germline V gene are KGHDR and SFDVKD. CDR3 sequence (DNA): TGTGCCACCAGTGATTCGCGGACGGAGAAAGCTTTCTTT. This codes for CATSDSRTEKAFF.

V is TRBV5-6 and J is TRBJ2-7; TRBD1 matches 8 bases. The CDR3 totals 14 residues. CDR1 and CDR2 from the germline V gene are SGHDT and YYEEEE. J gave up 7 bases and V 3 bases, and 9 bases lay outside the gene matches. DNA of the CDR3: TGTGCCAGCAGCTACGGACAGGGCGGGATGGAGCAGTACTTC. Translated, it gives CASSYGQGGMEQYF.

This clonotype was observed a handful of times. J is TRBJ2-3 and V is TRBV12-3 or TRBV12-4, with D possibly being TRBD2 (6 bases). This CDR3 spans 15 amino acids. The V end was cut by 6 bases, the J end by 2 bases, with 15 bases between. CDR3 residues: CASRPGTQNTDTQYF. CDR3 bases: TGTGCCAGCAGACCCGGGACTCAGAACACAGATACGCAGTATTTT.

The V and J genes are TRBV19 and TRBJ1-1; tentative D call: TRBD1 (6 bases). The CDR3 is 15 amino acids. Deletions cut 3 bases from V and 8 bases from J, with 19 bases between. Germline values: CDR1 LNHDA, CDR2 SQIVND (reference sequence). The CDR3: CASSIGNREIKEAFF. CDR3 sequence (DNA): TGTGCCAGTAGTATTGGTAACAGGGAAATTAAAGAAGCTTTCTTT. Complete variable domain (other parts from reference TRBV19 and TRBJ1-1): DGGITQSPKYLFRKEGQNVTLSCEQNLNHDAMYWYRQDPGQGLRLIYYSQIVNDFQKGDIAEGYSVSREKKESFPLTVTSAQKNPTAFYLCASSIGNREIKEAFFGQGTRLTVV.

This clonotype appeared many times. This chain connects TRBV7-2 to TRBJ2-3; no firm D call. Germline V gene lookup returns CDR1 SGHTA and CDR2 FQGNSA. The germline V and J ends were trimmed by 2 bases and 6 bases, with 6 bases remaining between them. The CDR3 length is 12 residues. CDR3 amino acids: CASSLKADTQYF. CDR3 DNA: TGTGCCAGCAGCTTAAAGGCCGATACGCAGTATTTT. Full variable domain (remainder filled in from reference TRBV7-2 and TRBJ2-3): GAGVSQSPSNKVTEKGKDVELRCDPISGHTALYWYRQSLGQGLEFLIYFQGNSAPDKSGLPSDRFSAERTGGSVSTLTIQRTQQEDSAVYLCASSLKADTQYFGPGTRLTVL.